The 8 T cell receptor beta chains given below trace back to one sample, sequenced in a study of blood T cell repertoires in COVID-19. The protocol was immunoSEQ multiplex PCR, while the TCRdb copy is restricted to in-frame clones and leaves out a portion. This table has under 550,000 clones, 70% to 90% appearing once. Sequences were obtained from peripheral blood. The origin of the receptors is a man younger than 30 with COVID-19, enrolled during active disease.

The V gene is TRBV6-5, the J gene TRBJ1-1; no clear D. Germline V gives CDR1 MNHEY, CDR2 SVGAGI. Trimming cost V 6 bases and J 0 bases, with 14 bases left between them. There are 15 residues in the CDR3. The CDR3 region has the DNA TGTGCCAGCAGGCAACACAGTGGCGTGAACACTGAAGCTTTCTTT. This translates into CASRQHSGVNTEAFF.

The rearrangement links TRBV28 to TRBJ2-7, with D maybe TRBD2 (6 bases). Germline assignment: CDR1 MDHEN and CDR2 SYDVKM. V was shortened by 3 bases and J by 2 bases, with 11 bases between the two germline ends. The CDR3 runs 14 residues. CDR3 sequence: CASSFRLVTYEQYF. The CDR3 coding sequence is TGTGCCAGCAGTTTCCGACTAGTAACCTACGAGCAGTACTTC.

The genes are TRBV19 and TRBJ1-6, with D maybe TRBD1 (6 bases). Trimming took off 3 bases at V and 7 bases at J, with 16 bases between the two ends. Germline CDR1 reads LNHDA; CDR2 reads SQIVND (reference sequence). The CDR3 sequence is 16 residues long. CDR3 amino acids: CASSMGGRGNNSPLHF. The DNA for the CDR3 is TGTGCCAGTAGTATGGGTGGCAGGGGAAACAATTCACCCCTCCACTTT.

The chain recombines TRBV4-2 with TRBJ2-1; 8 bases are shared with TRBD2. CDR1 is LGHNA and CDR2 is YNFKEQ in the germline V gene. V was clipped by 4 bases and J by 5 bases; unmatched bases: 7. This CDR3 region has 15 residues. The CDR3 coding sequence is TGTGCCAGCAGCCGGGGACTAGTTAGCGACAATGAGCAGTTCTTC. Its protein product is CASSRGLVSDNEQFF.

The chain couples TRBV5-1 to TRBJ2-7; 7 bases agree with TRBD1. V lost 2 bases and J lost 0; bases outside the gene matches: 5. The CDR3 contains 15 residues. Germline CDR1 reads SGHRS; CDR2 reads YFSETQ. CDR3 DNA: TGCGCCAGCAGCTTCGGAGACAGGGACTCCTACGAGCAGTACTTC. Translation gives CASSFGDRDSYEQYF.

This rearrangement joins TRBV6-2 or TRBV6-3 to TRBJ2-3; the D is unclear. The CDR3 length is 14 residues. Per the germline V gene, CDR1 is MNHEY and CDR2 is SVGEGT. With 5 bases removed from V and 0 bases from J, the gap between germline ends came to 9 bases. The CDR3 region is CASSRGYSTDTQYF. The CDR3 region has the DNA TGTGCCAGCAGTCGCGGTTATAGCACAGATACGCAGTATTTT.

The V call is TRBV7-9, the J call TRBJ1-4; the D gene is possibly TRBD1 (6 bases). V was clipped by 3 bases and J by 8 bases, with 25 bases between them. Germline V gene data show CDR1 as SEHNR and CDR2 as FQNEAQ (reference sequence). This CDR3 region has 18 residues. CDR3 protein: CASSLGQGTVSNREKLFF. In DNA form, the CDR3 reads TGTGCCAGCAGCTTGGGTCAGGGGACGGTCAGCAATCGGGAAAAACTGTTTTTT.

This chain joins TRBV7-9 and TRBJ2-1; perhaps TRBD1 as D (6 bases). V lost 3 bases, J lost 0 bases, and 9 bases lay in between. The V gene's germline CDR1 is SEHNR and CDR2 FQNEAQ (reference sequence). This CDR3 has 15 amino acids. CDR3 sequence: CASSFTGSSYNEQFF. The DNA of the CDR3 is TGTGCCAGCAGCTTCACAGGGAGCTCCTACAATGAGCAGTTCTTC.